This T cell receptor (beta chain) originates from a study of Graves' ophthalmopathy and Graves' hyperthyroidism. Ophthalmopathy donors' eye disease showed moderate-to-severe activity, CAS of at least 3, NOSPECS of at least 4 and duration under 3 months. Notes on the study in general: Blood also held most thyroid clonotypes expanded above 0.001 frequency.

V lost 4 bases to trimming and J lost 4 bases, with 19 bases between them. The CDR3 length is 16 residues. Germline CDR1 and CDR2: MDHEN and SYDVKM. RNA transcripts provided the template for amplifying TCR beta CDR3 regions. Second-round multiplex PCR came after first-round RT-PCR with HTBI primers. TCRdb re-called the multiplex PCR reads through MiXCR, storing one row per CDR3 protein. Of 210,000 or so distinct CDR3 sequences listed, under 30% are singletons. This clonotype showed up just once. Its target is unknown. The sequence was obtained from a man aged 50 to 59 with Graves' ophthalmopathy. This chain links TRBV28 with TRBJ1-2; D perhaps matches TRBD1 (6 bases). Sequencing was carried out using peripheral blood. As DNA, the CDR3 is TGTGCCAGCAGTTCCCCAGCGGGCAGGGGAATCTATGGCTACACCTTC. Translation gives CASSSPAGRGIYGYTF.